Listed here is a single T cell receptor beta chain. Its antigen is still unknown. The data originate from a study of cytomegalovirus exposure and HLA in healthy donors. Study outcomes and limitations: Roughly uniform sequencing depth across donors was assumed, possibly incorrectly.

Trimming pared 6 bases from V and 1 base from J, leaving 5 bases between. Germline V CDR1 and CDR2: PRHDT, FYEKMQ (reference sequence). The CDR3 is 12 residues long. With 60 Vbeta and 13 Jbeta primers, the PCR was carried out. Sequenced by immunoSEQ multiplex PCR; TCRdb stores in-frame clones only, minus some. This table holds about 150,000 clones, approximately 77% found once. The chain recombines TRBV13 with TRBJ2-3, with D unclear. Sequencing was performed on PBMCs. This receptor was obtained from a man younger than 35 in good health and CMV-seronegative. CDR3 region: CASSPGTDTQYF. The CDR3 nucleotides are TGTGCCAGCAGTCCTGGCACAGATACGCAGTATTTT.